This T cell receptor (beta chain) was retrieved from a study of blood T cell repertoires in COVID-19 (dated by TCRdb to the early 2020s). At the level of the whole study: Samples from collaborators originated in the United States, Italy and Spain and spanned both the acute and convalescent phases of COVID-19. The prospective study material was composed of cDNA or gDNA derived from T cells, B-cell-depleted T cells, or PBMCs. The dataset comprised deeply sampled blood TCRbeta repertoires from subjects exposed to, actively infected with, or recovered from COVID-19. The repertoires were released in a freely available public database intended as a resource for research on the immune response to SARS-CoV-2. The samples were drawn from two sources: the first 160 participants of the ongoing ImmuneRACE study, and 1,000 to 1,500 subjects contributed by 6 global collaborators. The sample metadata nearly always contained a de-identified subject ID, COVID-19 status, age in years and sex. HLA class I and class II types, where available, came from metadata supplied by the sample provider rather than from assay-based typing.

The junction carries 14 bases between V and J, which are trimmed by 7 bases and 1 base respectively. CDR3 length: 14 amino acids, cysteine to phenylalanine. This entry keeps only the CDR3 DNA: 42 bases, framed from base 1. The germline V gene (reference sequence) sets CDR1 to MNHNY and CDR2 to SVGAGI. General study outcomes and caveats: How much clinical and demographic metadata was included differed by source and by participant, and the metadata was provided uncurated.

Each collaborating institution followed its own protocols to collect whole blood in K2EDTA tubes. For TCRbeta analysis, collaborators shipped samples in one of three forms: frozen whole blood, isolated PBMCs, or DNA extracted from either of those sample types. TCRbeta CDR3 regions were amplified from genomic DNA by means of the immunoSEQ Assay, a bias-controlled multiplex PCR. On the study's bioinformatics: Within the assay, amplification of reference gene primers was used to estimate how many nucleated cells each sample contained. Sequence reads were collapsed and filtered to measure the absolute abundance of every unique TCRbeta CDR3 rearrangement. For each sample, productive Simpson clonality was calculated by taking the square root of Simpson's diversity index across productive rearrangements. Here the immuneACCESS table is served through TCRdb, limited to in-frame sequences with V and J called. Missing clones are a known gap in these copies; in checked studies unresolved V genes cover under half, and the rest lacks a known reason. That table gives V, J and clone size, and the DNA gave D and trimming. The sample table holds fewer than 250,000 clones, of which about 85% were seen once. The leading ten clones occupy approximately 0.89% of the sample.

About this clone itself: The specificity of this receptor is unknown. No per-base quality is available; no much larger clone lies one base away.

The TCR was taken from a middle-aged man with acute or convalescent COVID-19. The chain employs TRBV6-6 and TRBJ2-7; TRBD2 might be the D gene, on 7 matching bases. The specimen was peripheral blood. The DNA sequence follows: TGTGCCAGCAAGGAGGGGGGGGCATCCTACGAGCAGTACTTC. The encoded protein is CASKEGGASYEQYF.